The clone carrying this T cell receptor beta chain has at least ten counts. Antigen specificity is unknown. At one boundary the junction diverges from the germline segment, which might be a read error. The CDR3 spans 13 residues. The germline CDR1 and CDR2 sequences are SGHRS and YFSETQ. This sample was included in a study of regulatory T cells in long-lasting Graves disease. General study results and limits: Few sampled subjects may have lowered accuracy.

As to time point: newly diagnosed GD, antithyroid drugs for less than 3 months. Following extraction of RNA from PBMCs, that RNA was used to make the TCR library. Arm-PCR with iRepertoire HTBI primers amplified the CDR3 regions for these TCR beta libraries. MiXCR, run by TCRdb on the multiplex PCR reads, gives a single entry per CDR3 protein. The repertoire holds approximately 560,000 distinct CDR3 sequences, with 15% to 20% as singletons. These records were also assigned to another study, of T cells in Graves' hyperthyroidism and ophthalmopathy.

The chain couples TRBV5-1 to TRBJ1-1; D is uncertain. This specimen consisted of peripheral blood mononuclear cells (PBMCs), obtained at new diagnosis, from a patient treated with antithyroid drugs. The receptor was derived from a man aged 18-30 years with Graves disease. CDR3 coding DNA: TGTGCCAGCAGCTTAGAGGGGAACACTGAAGCTTTCTTT. Protein product: CASSLEGNTEAFF. The variable domain in full, completed from reference TRBV5-1 and TRBJ1-1, reads KAGVTQTPRYLIKTRGQQVTLSCSPISGHRSVSWYQQTPGQGLQFLFEYFSETQRNKGNFPGRFSGRQFSNSRSEMNVSTLELGDSALYLCASSLEGNTEAFFGQGTRLTVV.